Sequencing of this TCR beta chain was carried out in a study of blood T cell repertoires in COVID-19. Method: immunoSEQ multiplex PCR; TCRdb's copy keeps in-frame clones and lacks some. The sample contains under 130,000 clones, over 75% of which appear only once. The germline V gene has CDR1 SGHAT and CDR2 FQNNGV. This CDR3 comprises 18 residues. Trimming took off 0 bases at V and 0 bases at J, with 16 bases between the two ends. V usage is TRBV11-2 and J usage is TRBJ2-3; D uncertain. This receptor was taken from a man aged 45-60 years with acute or convalescent COVID-19. The source material was peripheral blood. The CDR3 region has the DNA TGTGCCAGCAGCTTAGATACGTATGGCACCCCTAGCACAGATACGCAGTATTTT. Residues: CASSLDTYGTPSTDTQYF.